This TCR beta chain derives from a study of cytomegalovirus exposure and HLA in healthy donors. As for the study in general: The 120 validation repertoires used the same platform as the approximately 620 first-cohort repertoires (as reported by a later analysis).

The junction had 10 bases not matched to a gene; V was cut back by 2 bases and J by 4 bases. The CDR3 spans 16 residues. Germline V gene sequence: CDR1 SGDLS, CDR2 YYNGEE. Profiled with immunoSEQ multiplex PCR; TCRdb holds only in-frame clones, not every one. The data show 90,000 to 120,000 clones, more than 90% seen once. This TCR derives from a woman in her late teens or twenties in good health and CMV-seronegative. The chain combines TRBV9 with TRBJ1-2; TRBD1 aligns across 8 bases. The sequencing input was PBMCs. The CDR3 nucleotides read TGTGCCAGCAGCGTTGAGGGGACAGGCGGCTTCTATGGCTACACCTTC. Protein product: CASSVEGTGGFYGYTF.